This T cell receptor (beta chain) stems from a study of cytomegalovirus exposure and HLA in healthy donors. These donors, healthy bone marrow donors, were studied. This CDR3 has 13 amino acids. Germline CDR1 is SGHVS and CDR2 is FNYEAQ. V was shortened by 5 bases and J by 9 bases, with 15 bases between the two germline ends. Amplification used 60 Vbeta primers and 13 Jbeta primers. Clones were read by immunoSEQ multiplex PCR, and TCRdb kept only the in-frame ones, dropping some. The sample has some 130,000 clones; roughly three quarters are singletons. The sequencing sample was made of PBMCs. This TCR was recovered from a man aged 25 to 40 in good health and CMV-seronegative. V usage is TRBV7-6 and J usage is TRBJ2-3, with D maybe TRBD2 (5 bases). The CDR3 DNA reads TGTGCCAGCAGCCTAACCGGGAAATCAACGCAGTATTTT. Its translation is CASSLTGKSTQYF.